This record concerns one TCR beta chain sequence. Its binding antigen is unknown. Base qualities are not at hand, and no much larger clone is one base apart. TCRbeta CDR3 regions were amplified from genomic DNA by means of the immunoSEQ Assay, a bias-controlled multiplex PCR. On the authors' methods: The number of nucleated cells in each sample was estimated by amplification of reference gene primers within the assay. Sequence reads were collapsed and filtered to measure the absolute abundance of every unique TCRbeta CDR3 rearrangement. Productive Simpson clonality was computed per sample as the square root of Simpson's diversity index over productive rearrangements. TCRdb provides this immuneACCESS table in a form limited to in-frame rearrangements. Some clones are lacking; in checked studies, under half of them reflect an unresolved V gene, and why the rest are absent is not known. The DNA was the basis for D and trimming; V, J and clone size are from that table. Present in this sample are around 280,000 clones, roughly 89% of which were seen just once. 1.5% to 2% of the sample is in the top ten clones.

CDR1 and CDR2, per the germline V gene, are SNHLY and FYNNEI. The V and J ends are trimmed by 6 bases and 4 bases, leaving 19 bases between them. Reading from cysteine to phenylalanine, the CDR3 counts 15 amino acids. Only the CDR3 DNA stays, 45 bases, in frame from base 1. The source of the sample is a study of blood T cell repertoires in COVID-19 (dated by TCRdb to 2018 to 2020). Some background on the complete study: Samples covering the acute and convalescent phases of COVID-19 were provided by collaborators in the United States, Italy and Spain. The repertoires were released in a freely available public database intended as a resource for research on the immune response to SARS-CoV-2. Deeply sampled blood TCRbeta repertoires from subjects exposed to, actively infected with, or recovered from COVID-19 were included in the dataset. The prospective study material was composed of cDNA or gDNA derived from T cells, B-cell-depleted T cells, or PBMCs. Where available, HLA class I and class II types were obtained from metadata supplied by the sample provider rather than from assay-based typing. The samples were drawn from the first 160 participants of the ongoing ImmuneRACE study and from some 1,300 subjects provided by 6 global collaborators. The sample metadata nearly always contained a de-identified subject ID, COVID-19 status, age in years and sex.

Participants in the prospective study were aged roughly 18 to 100 years, lived in 20 to 30 United States geographic areas, and enrolled through a virtual design. To assign participants to cohorts, the prospective study relied on clinical history that participants themselves reported in a screening survey and a study questionnaire. In the prospective study, whole blood, serum and a nasopharyngeal or oropharyngeal swab were collected from each participant by mobile phlebotomists. Prospective study participants could optionally give additional blood draws and questionnaires over an approximately 2-month period. Before DNA extraction, blood samples from the prospective study were shipped at room temperature or frozen. Overall study results and their limits: The amount of clinical and demographic metadata varied by source and participant and was provided uncurated.

The origin of this receptor is a woman under 30 with acute COVID-19. The sequence is built from TRBV2 and TRBJ2-7; the D gene is perhaps TRBD2, on 5 matching bases. The sequenced sample consisted of PBMCs or T cells enriched from blood (not recorded which). In nucleotide form, the sequence is TGTGCCAGCAGGAGGTCTAGCTTTGGCGGTTACGAGCAGTACTTC. Its translation reads: CASRRSSFGGYEQYF. The CDR3, completed at both ends by the reference TRBV2 and TRBJ2-7 genes, gives the full variable domain EPEVTQTPSHQVTQMGQEVILRCVPISNHLYFYWYRQILGQKVEFLVSFYNNEISEKSEIFDDQFSVERPDGSNFTLKIRSTKLEDSAMYFCASRRSSFGGYEQYFGPGTRLTVT.